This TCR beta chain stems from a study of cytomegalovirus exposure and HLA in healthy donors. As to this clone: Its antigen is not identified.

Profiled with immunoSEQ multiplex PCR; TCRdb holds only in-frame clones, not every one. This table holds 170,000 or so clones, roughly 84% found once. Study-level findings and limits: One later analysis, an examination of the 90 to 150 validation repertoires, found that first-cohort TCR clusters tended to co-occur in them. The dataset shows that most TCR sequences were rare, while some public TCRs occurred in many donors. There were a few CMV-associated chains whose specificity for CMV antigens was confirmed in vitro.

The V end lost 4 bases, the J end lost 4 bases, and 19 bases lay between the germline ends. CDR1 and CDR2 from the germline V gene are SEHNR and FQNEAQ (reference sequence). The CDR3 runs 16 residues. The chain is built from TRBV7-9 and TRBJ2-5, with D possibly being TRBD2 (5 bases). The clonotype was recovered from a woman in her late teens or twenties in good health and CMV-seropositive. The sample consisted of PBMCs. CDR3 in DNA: TGTGCCAGCAGCTCCGGAAGCGGCAGCTTTATAGAGACCCAGTACTTC. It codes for CASSSGSGSFIETQYF. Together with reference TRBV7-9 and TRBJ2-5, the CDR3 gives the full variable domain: DTGVSQNPRHKITKRGQNVTFRCDPISEHNRLYWYRQTLGQGPEFLTYFQNEAQLEKSRLLSDRFSAERPKGSFSTLEIQRTEQGDSAMYLCASSSGSGSFIETQYFGPGTRLLVL.